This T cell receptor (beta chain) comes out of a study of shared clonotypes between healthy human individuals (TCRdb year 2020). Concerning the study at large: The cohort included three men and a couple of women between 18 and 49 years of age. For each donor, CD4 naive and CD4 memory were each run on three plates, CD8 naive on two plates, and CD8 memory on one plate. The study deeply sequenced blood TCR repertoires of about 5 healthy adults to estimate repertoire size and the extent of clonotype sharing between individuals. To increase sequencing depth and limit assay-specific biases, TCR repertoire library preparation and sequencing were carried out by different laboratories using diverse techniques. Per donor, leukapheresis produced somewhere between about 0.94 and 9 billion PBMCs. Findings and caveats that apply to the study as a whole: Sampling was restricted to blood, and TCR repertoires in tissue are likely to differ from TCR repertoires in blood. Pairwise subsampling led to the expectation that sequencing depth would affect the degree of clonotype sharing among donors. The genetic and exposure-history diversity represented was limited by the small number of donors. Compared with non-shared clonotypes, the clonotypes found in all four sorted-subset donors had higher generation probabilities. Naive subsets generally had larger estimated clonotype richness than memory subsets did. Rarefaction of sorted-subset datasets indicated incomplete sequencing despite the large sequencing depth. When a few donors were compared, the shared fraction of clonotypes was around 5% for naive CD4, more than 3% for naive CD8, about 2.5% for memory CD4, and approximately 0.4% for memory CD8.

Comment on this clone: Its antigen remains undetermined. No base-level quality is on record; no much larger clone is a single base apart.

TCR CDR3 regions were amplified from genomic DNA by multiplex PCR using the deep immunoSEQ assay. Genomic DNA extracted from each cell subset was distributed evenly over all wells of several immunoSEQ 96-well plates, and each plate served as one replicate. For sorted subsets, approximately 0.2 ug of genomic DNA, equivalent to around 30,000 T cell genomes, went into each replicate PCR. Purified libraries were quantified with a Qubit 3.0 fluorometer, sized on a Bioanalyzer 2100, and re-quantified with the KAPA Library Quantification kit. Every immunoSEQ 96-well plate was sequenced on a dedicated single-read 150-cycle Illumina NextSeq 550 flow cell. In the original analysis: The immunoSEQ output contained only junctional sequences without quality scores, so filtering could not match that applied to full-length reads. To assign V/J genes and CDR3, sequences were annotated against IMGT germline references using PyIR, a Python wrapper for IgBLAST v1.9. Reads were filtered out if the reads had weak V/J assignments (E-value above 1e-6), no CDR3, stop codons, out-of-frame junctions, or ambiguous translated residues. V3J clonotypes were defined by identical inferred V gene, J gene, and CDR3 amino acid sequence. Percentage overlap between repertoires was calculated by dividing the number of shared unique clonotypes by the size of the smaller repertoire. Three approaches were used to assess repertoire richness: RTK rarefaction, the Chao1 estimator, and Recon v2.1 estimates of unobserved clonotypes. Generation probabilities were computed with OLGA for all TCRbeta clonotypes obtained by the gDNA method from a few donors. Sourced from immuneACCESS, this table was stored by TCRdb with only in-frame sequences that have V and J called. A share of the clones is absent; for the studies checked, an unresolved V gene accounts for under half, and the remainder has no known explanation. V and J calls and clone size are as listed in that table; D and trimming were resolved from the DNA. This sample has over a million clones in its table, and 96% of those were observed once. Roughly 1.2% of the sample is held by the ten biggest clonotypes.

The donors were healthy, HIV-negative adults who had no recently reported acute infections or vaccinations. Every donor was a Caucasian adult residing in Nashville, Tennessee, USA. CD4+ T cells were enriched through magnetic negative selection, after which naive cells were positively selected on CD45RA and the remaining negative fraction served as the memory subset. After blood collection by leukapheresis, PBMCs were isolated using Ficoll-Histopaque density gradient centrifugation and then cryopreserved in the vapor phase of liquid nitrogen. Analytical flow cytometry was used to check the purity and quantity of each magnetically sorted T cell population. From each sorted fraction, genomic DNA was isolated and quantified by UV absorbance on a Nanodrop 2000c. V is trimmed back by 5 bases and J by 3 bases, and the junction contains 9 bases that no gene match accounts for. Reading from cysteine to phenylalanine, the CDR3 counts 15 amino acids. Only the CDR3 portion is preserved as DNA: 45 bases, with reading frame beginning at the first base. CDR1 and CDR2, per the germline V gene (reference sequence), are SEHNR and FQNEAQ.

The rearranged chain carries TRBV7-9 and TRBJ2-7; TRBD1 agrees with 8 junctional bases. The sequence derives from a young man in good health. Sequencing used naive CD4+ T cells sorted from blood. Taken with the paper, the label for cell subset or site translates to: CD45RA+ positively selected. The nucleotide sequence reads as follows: TGTGCCAGCAGCCCGACGGGACAGGCCGACTACGAGCAGTACTTC. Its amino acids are CASSPTGQADYEQYF.